The sequence of this T cell receptor (beta chain) was determined in a study of Graves' ophthalmopathy and Graves' hyperthyroidism. Across the study: The blood sample was drawn at first diagnosis and before any treatment.

Hyperthyroidism patients were newly diagnosed, ill under 2 months, and aged 18 to 65 years. The germline CDR1 and CDR2 sequences are MNHNS and SASEGT. Trimming took 6 bases from V and 1 from J; bases not matched to a gene: 4. CDR3 length: 14 residues. Study results and caveats: Cross-validated, the 13-signature model showed 87.88%/81.08% sensitivity/specificity, and 80%/75% in the test set. A majority of expanded thyroid clonotypes exceeding 0.001 frequency were likewise present in blood.

There are many counts of this clonotype. Its cognate antigen is unknown. RNA transcripts served as template for amplifying TCR beta CDR3 sequences. An initial RT-PCR round employing HTBI primers preceded a second-round multiplex PCR. TCRdb fed the multiplex PCR reads into MiXCR, producing one record per CDR3 protein. The sample carries a few hundred thousand distinct CDR3 sequences, 15% recorded once. The sequence came from a woman between 18 and 29 years old with stable Graves' hyperthyroidism. The V and J genes are TRBV6-1 and TRBJ2-7, with 9 positions matching TRBD1. Sequencing used peripheral blood. CDR3 DNA sequence: TGTGCCAGCAGGAAAGGGACAGGGTCCTACGAGCAGTACTTC. It codes for CASRKGTGSYEQYF.